This paragraph covers one T cell receptor (beta chain) sequence. Original data processing: Estimates of nucleated cell counts were drawn from the amplification of reference gene primers. The repertoire was sequenced with immunoSEQ multiplex PCR; TCRdb's copy has only in-frame clones and lacks some. From that table come the V and J calls and clone size; the DNA was used to work out D and trimming. The sample has 100,000 to 150,000 clones, about 70% seen once. Germline V gene sequence: CDR1 SGDLS, CDR2 YYNGEE. V shed 0 bases, J shed 5 bases, and the junction held 8 bases outside the gene matches. This CDR3 comprises 16 residues. These data are taken from a study of blood T cell repertoires in COVID-19. Study context: There were acute and convalescent COVID-19 samples, and they came from the United States, Italy and Spain.

Sequenced input: peripheral blood. The rearrangement links TRBV9 to TRBJ2-1, with 7 bases lining up with TRBD2. This clonotype originated in a man aged 55-75 years with acute or convalescent COVID-19. In DNA, the CDR3 is TGTGCCAGCAGCGTAGGGGGAAGACTAGCAAACAATGAGCAGTTCTTC. Its translation: CASSVGGRLANNEQFF.